Below are 3 T cell receptor beta chains sequenced from a single sample in a study of blood T cell repertoires in COVID-19. Method: immunoSEQ multiplex PCR; TCRdb's copy keeps in-frame clones and lacks some. Of some 150,000 clones in the sample, over 75% were seen once. The sample consisted of PBMCs or T cells enriched from blood (not recorded which). These receptors originate from a human donor with acute COVID-19. The donor label of this sample is uncertain.

This chain joins TRBV19 and TRBJ1-4, with 12 bases fitting TRBD1. The germline gives CDR1 LNHDA, CDR2 SQIVND (reference sequence). The CDR3 spans 17 residues. V shed 7 bases, J shed 0 bases, and the junction held 6 bases outside the gene matches. CDR3 DNA sequence: TGTGCCAGTACCCCGGGACAGGGGGCTCCAACTAATGAAAAACTGTTTTTT. Translated: CASTPGQGAPTNEKLFF. The whole variable domain, filled in from reference TRBV19 and TRBJ1-4, reads DGGITQSPKYLFRKEGQNVTLSCEQNLNHDAMYWYRQDPGQGLRLIYYSQIVNDFQKGDIAEGYSVSREKKESFPLTVTSAQKNPTAFYLCASTPGQGAPTNEKLFFGSGTQLSVL.

This clone was detected only once. The chain has TRBV19 and TRBJ1-6, with D tentatively TRBD1 (6 bases). Per germline, CDR1 LNHDA and CDR2 SQIVND (reference sequence). V lost 2 bases and J 7 bases, leaving 9 bases between the germline ends. This CDR3 is 14 amino acids long. CDR3 nucleotides: TGTGCCAGTAGTATATCCAGGGGAAATTCACCCCTCCACTTT. It encodes CASSISRGNSPLHF.

The chain combines TRBV5-1 with TRBJ2-5; possibly TRBD2 for D (5 bases). The ends were cut back, 0 bases at V and 5 bases at J, with 11 bases in the middle. This CDR3 contains 14 residues. Germline-derived CDR1 and CDR2 are SGHRS and YFSETQ. CDR3 in amino acids: CASSLAGVRETQYF. In DNA form, the CDR3 reads TGCGCCAGCAGCTTGGCCGGGGTGAGGGAGACCCAGTACTTC.